A single T cell receptor (beta chain) is shown here with its context. This clonotype was seen only a few times. There is no known antigen for this receptor. Base-call qualities are not available, and no considerably larger clone is one nucleotide away. Trimming takes 2 bases off V and 1 base off J; junction bases not matched to a gene: 12. The CDR3 covers 19 residues, taking in both the cysteine and the phenylalanine. Only the CDR3 region is kept as DNA, spanning 57 bases read in frame from base 1. According to the germline V gene, CDR1 reads MNHEY and CDR2 reads SVGAGI. The data are from a study of T-cell memory formation after mild COVID-19 (dated by TCRdb to about 2021). With respect to the entire study: TCR sequence clusters from the two donors were largely donor specific. Two young, previously healthy adult volunteers, one female and one male, were included in the cohort. T-cell clones expanding and contracting after mild COVID-19 in two donors were tracked by longitudinal TCRalpha and TCRbeta repertoire sequencing.

PBMCs were isolated by Ficoll-Paque density gradient centrifugation. The investigation overall reported the following: Only a couple of mild cases were covered by the study, and larger cohorts that include severe cases with pre-infection samples were considered necessary. The second-wave clones that peaked on day 37 were not confirmed to be SARS-CoV-2 specific. From day 15 to 85, contracting clones showed balanced CD4/CD8 phenotypes, whereas a second wave of clones that expanded from day 15 to 37 leaned towards CD4+. Contracting CD4+ clones appeared mostly in the CM and EM memory subsets, whereas CD8+ clones were enriched in EMRA. The detection of some responding clones in pre-infection memory suggests that pre-existing cross-reactive memory T cells joined the SARS-CoV-2 response.

The sequencer listed for this sample is Illumina NovaSeq 6000. Using 5'RACE with constant-segment primers, TCRalpha and TCRbeta cDNA libraries were constructed, with sample barcodes and unique molecular identifiers added in the process. RNA was extracted from every sample with Trizol reagent. Library amplification was performed in two PCR steps, and a second sample barcode and Illumina TruSeq adapters were introduced in the second step. Sequencing of the libraries was done on an Illumina NovaSeq, producing 2 x 150 bp paired-end reads. The study's processing was this. The reads were demultiplexed and collapsed into UMI-guided consensus sequences using migec v1.2.7. Using mixcr v2.1.11, the UMI consensuses were aligned to TRA and TRB V and J templates and assembled into clonotypes. Expanded or contracted clonotypes were those called significant by both edgeR and NoisET, with noise models trained on biological replicates. For edgeR calls, the cutoffs were a false discovery rate-adjusted p below 0.01 and a log2 fold-change threshold of 1. As an exploratory analysis of dynamics, PCA with hierarchical clustering was applied to max-normalized trajectories of the 1000 most abundant clonotypes. The CD4 or CD8 phenotype of responding clones was assigned using the separately sequenced CD4+ and CD8+ repertoires. TCRdb took the public reads, trimmed them with fastp at Q25, ran MiXCR for clone calling and kept in-frame beta chains. Under each unique CDR3 protein, matching rows form one entry showing the most common genes and DNA. TCRdb's processing, not the authors' own work, is the source of the V and J calls. This sample gives 250,000 to 300,000 distinct CDR3 sequences in total; around 16% of them show up just once. Approximately 23% of the sample goes to the ten largest clones.

This TCR was recovered from a man in his late teens or twenties who had mild COVID-19 (a few samples of this study predate the infection). The sample titles of this study are shuffled in the database, so cell type and time point are left out; the donor was told from shared clones. The chain joins TRBV6-5 to TRBJ2-2; TRBD1 aligns with 8 central bases. Sequencing was carried out using PBMCs or a T cell subset sorted from them (not recorded which). CDR3 loop: CASSYRVPLGQVNTGELFF. DNA sequence: TGTGCCAGCAGTTACCGTGTGCCGCTGGGACAGGTGAACACCGGGGAGCTGTTTTTT.